This TCR beta chain was sequenced in a study of T cell responses to AZD1222 COVID-19 vaccine. Study results and caveats: Donors skewed white British and female; clonal diversity was possibly underestimated. Repertoires in all cases were sampled only once the peak T cell response had passed. Close to half of all spike-specific TCRs reportedly target regions of the variants that are unmutated. The study identified only 6 or 7 AZD1222 recipients as seropositive at baseline.

The CDR3 has 12 residues. Germline assignment: CDR1 SGHNT and CDR2 YENEEA. Trimming left V 5 bases short and J 3 bases short, with 8 bases between. As for this clone: As yet, its antigen is unknown.

Data came from immunoSEQ multiplex PCR; TCRdb stores just in-frame clones and leaves some out. Of about 190,000 clones in the sample, 87% were seen once. This receptor was obtained from an adult in good health. The chain combines TRBV11-3 with TRBJ2-7; perhaps TRBD1 as D (5 bases). The sequencing used peripheral blood, collected on day 0 of MenACWY control vaccination. The CDR3 here is CASSGDSYEQYF. In nucleotides, the CDR3 is TGTGCCAGCAGCGGAGACAGCTACGAGCAGTACTTC.